This passage covers 16 T cell receptor beta chains from one sample sequenced in a study of blood T cell repertoires in COVID-19. TCRdb's table, derived via immunoSEQ multiplex PCR, lists solely in-frame clones and lacks some. The sample has 100,000 to 150,000 clones, approximately 83% seen once. Sequencing was performed on peripheral blood. All receptors derive from a woman over 75 with acute or convalescent COVID-19.

V usage is TRBV19 and J usage is TRBJ1-2; weak D call: TRBD1 (6 bases). Germline V lookup: CDR1 LNHDA, CDR2 SQIVND (reference sequence). This CDR3 is built from 14 residues. The V gene lost 6 bases and the J gene lost 8 bases, with 19 bases spanning the gap. The CDR3 here is CASRYRGAIAGYTF. CDR3 DNA: TGTGCCAGTAGGTATCGGGGGGCGATTGCCGGCTACACCTTC.

This rearrangement joins TRBV7-2 to TRBJ2-6, with a tentative D call TRBD2 (5 bases). The CDR3 contains 14 residues. Germline V CDR1 and CDR2: SGHTA, FQGNSA. V shed 8 bases and J shed 1 base, with 9 bases lying between them. The CDR3 protein is CASWSGSGANVLTF. DNA for the CDR3: TGTGCCAGCTGGTCGGGGTCTGGGGCCAACGTCCTGACTTTC.

The chain combines TRBV10-3 with TRBJ1-1; a possible D gene is TRBD1 (6 bases). The CDR3 length is 13 residues. Germline assignment: CDR1 ENHRY and CDR2 SYGVKD. Trimming took 9 bases from V and 5 from J, leaving 16 bases between them. CDR3 amino acids: CAIRDNSGTEAFF. In DNA form, the CDR3 reads TGTGCCATTAGGGACAACAGTGGAACTGAAGCTTTCTTT.

The rearrangement uses TRBV9 and TRBJ1-1; D is possibly TRBD1 (5 bases). Germline lookup yields CDR1 SGDLS and CDR2 YYNGEE. The CDR3 is 15 residues long. Trimming left V 0 bases short and J 4 bases short, with 13 bases between. CDR3 amino acids: CASSVVGGRSTEAFF. CDR3 DNA: TGTGCCAGCAGCGTAGTCGGGGGGAGGAGCACTGAAGCTTTCTTT.

This clone was counted between two and nine times. The gene calls are TRBV7-2 and TRBJ1-2; D may be TRBD1 (6 bases). Trimming removed 5 bases from V and 1 base from J, with 14 bases in between. Looked up from germline, CDR1 is SGHTA and CDR2 is FQGNSA. The CDR3 runs to 15 residues. CDR3 DNA sequence: TGTGCCAGCAGCCACAGGGTCGGCGGTAACTATGGCTACACCTTC. Its translation: CASSHRVGGNYGYTF.

CDR3 sequence: CASSLDGTGLLETQYF. The CDR3 DNA reads TGTGCCAGCAGCTTGGATGGGACAGGGTTATTAGAGACCCAGTACTTC. This sequence joins TRBV5-5 and TRBJ2-5, with TRBD1 matching over 9 bases. Trimming at V came to 0 bases and at J to 4 bases, leaving 7 bases not matched to a gene. The CDR3 covers 16 residues. CDR1 and CDR2 from the germline V gene are SGHKS and YYEKEE (reference sequence).

This clone was recorded only once. The chain carries TRBV5-6 and TRBJ1-1, with D possibly matching TRBD1 (5 bases). CDR1 is SGHDT, CDR2 YYEEEE, per germline. CDR3 size: 13 residues. This CDR3 reads CTIRRDPGGEAFF. CDR3 coding DNA: TGTACCATTCGACGAGATCCTGGGGGGGAAGCTTTCTTT.

The V and J genes are TRBV7-8 and TRBJ2-3, with 8 bases identical to TRBD2. This CDR3 comprises 20 residues. The germline gives CDR1 SGHVS, CDR2 FQNEAQ. Germline trimming cut 0 bases from V and 1 base from J; bases unmatched to any gene: 15. CDR3 DNA sequence: TGTGCCAGCAGCTTAGCGCTTGGTAGCGGGGCGCCAAGCCGCACAGATACGCAGTATTTT. Translating gives CASSLALGSGAPSRTDTQYF.

The genes are TRBV7-2 and TRBJ2-5; 8 bases agree with TRBD2. CDR1 and CDR2 (germline): SGHTA, FQGNSA. This CDR3 comprises 14 residues. The V segment lost 5 bases and the J segment 5 bases; nucleotides outside the gene matches: 7. The CDR3 loop is CASSQRTSLETQYF. The CDR3 nucleotides are TGTGCCAGCAGCCAACGGACTAGCCTCGAGACCCAGTACTTC.

This clone was picked up one time. This chain uses TRBV9 with TRBJ1-3; perhaps TRBD1 as D (6 bases). This CDR3 region has 16 residues. Trimming removed 1 base from V and 0 bases from J, with 11 bases in between. Germline V gives CDR1 SGDLS, CDR2 YYNGEE. The CDR3 DNA sequence: TGTGCCAGCAGCGTACGGGACACTAACTCTGGAAACACCATATATTTT. It specifies CASSVRDTNSGNTIYF.

V gene TRBV10-1 combines with J gene TRBJ1-1; D not resolved. CDR3 size: 13 residues. From germline, CDR1 is WNHNN and CDR2 SYGVQD (reference sequence). V was cut by 3 bases and J by 1 base, with 6 bases left in between. CDR3 bases: TGCGCCAGCAGTGAAACAGAGAACACTGAAGCTTTCTTT. Protein sequence: CASSETENTEAFF.

V and J are TRBV7-9 and TRBJ1-2, with 7 bases identical to TRBD1. CDR1 and CDR2 from the germline V gene are SEHNR and FQNEAQ (reference sequence). Trimming cost V 1 base and J 4 bases; bases outside gene matches: 6. This CDR3 has 15 amino acids. The CDR3 DNA reads as TGTGCCAGCAGCTTAGTCCCCGACAGGGCCTATGGCTACACCTTC. Residues: CASSLVPDRAYGYTF.

The genes are TRBV6-5 and TRBJ2-1; a weak D match, TRBD1 (6 bases). The germline gives CDR1 MNHEY, CDR2 SVGAGI. This CDR3 has 15 amino acids. Trimming took off 0 bases at V and 6 bases at J, with 12 bases between the two ends. The CDR3 reads CASSYSVQGSNEQFF. In DNA form, the CDR3 reads TGTGCCAGCAGTTACTCCGTACAGGGTAGCAATGAGCAGTTCTTC.

This rearrangement joins TRBV6-5 to TRBJ1-6, with D possibly TRBD1 on 5 matching bases. CDR1 and CDR2 from the germline V gene are MNHEY and SVGAGI. The CDR3 covers 13 residues. The V and J ends lost 5 bases and 7 bases respectively, with 9 bases between them. CDR3 region: CASSLRVNSPLHF. The DNA of the CDR3 is TGTGCCAGCAGTCTCAGGGTCAATTCACCCCTCCACTTT.

This clone has more than one count but fewer than ten. The chain is built from TRBV24-1 and TRBJ1-5, with TRBD1 matching over 9 bases. CDR1 and CDR2 (germline): KGHDR, SFDVKD. The CDR3 runs to 16 residues. V gave up 3 bases and J gave up 3 bases; unmatched junction bases: 5. CDR3: CATSDSDRGNNQPQHF. The CDR3 DNA is TGTGCCACCAGTGATAGTGACAGGGGGAACAATCAGCCCCAGCATTTT.

The chain couples TRBV6-6 to TRBJ1-5; D might be TRBD1 (6 bases). V lost 6 bases and J 1 base, leaving 10 bases between the germline ends. Germline lookup yields CDR1 MNHNY and CDR2 SVGAGI (reference sequence). The length of the CDR3 is 14 residues. The CDR3 is CASSFDRSNQPQHF. The CDR3 DNA is TGTGCCAGCAGCTTCGACAGGAGCAATCAGCCCCAGCATTTT.